These 17 T cell receptor beta chains originate from one sample sequenced in a study of CD8+CD57+ T cells in acquired aplastic anemia. TCR beta VDJ and CDR3 profiling used genomic DNA as template. A single record per CDR3 protein comes from TCRdb applying MiXCR to the reads. Here the sample spans 110,000 or so distinct CDR3 sequences, 55% to 60% being singletons. All sequencing subjects had displayed CD8+CD57+ cell expansion on flow cytometry. Sample: sorted CD4+, CD8+, or CD8+CD57+ T cells (not recorded which) from PBMCs. The receptors were gathered from a human donor with aplastic anemia.

The V call is TRBV24-1, the J call TRBJ1-2; 9 bases fit TRBD1. The germline gives CDR1 KGHDR, CDR2 SFDVKD. V shed 1 base, J shed 8 bases, and the junction held 7 bases outside the gene matches. This CDR3 is built from 15 residues. CDR3 in amino acids: CATSDFPGQGFGYTF. CDR3 in DNA: TGTGCCACCAGTGATTTCCCGGGACAGGGCTTCGGCTACACCTTC.

The chain recombines TRBV2 with TRBJ2-3; tentatively, D is TRBD2 (5 bases). Trimming pared 8 bases from V and 2 bases from J, leaving 17 bases between. Germline CDR1 is SNHLY and CDR2 is FYNNEI. The length of the CDR3 is 15 residues. The CDR3 loop reads CASLKRRGNTDTQYF. The CDR3 bases are TGTGCCAGCTTAAAGCGGAGAGGGAACACAGATACGCAGTATTTT.

This chain links TRBV7-2 with TRBJ2-5; D remains ambiguous. The CDR3 is 14 residues long. Trimming left V 5 bases short and J 5 bases short, with 15 bases between. Germline assignment: CDR1 SGHTA and CDR2 FQGNSA. CDR3 coding DNA: TGTGCCAGCAGCCCTGGTGGGTCCAGGGAGACCCAGTACTTC. Translation: CASSPGGSRETQYF.

This clonotype was seen a few times. This chain connects TRBV20-1 to TRBJ2-7; D assignment may be TRBD1 or TRBD2 (5 bases each). The CDR3 loop spans 15 amino acids. CDR1 is DFQATT and CDR2 is SNEGSKA in the germline V gene (reference sequence). V lost 0 bases, J lost 0 bases, and 12 bases lay in between. The CDR3 coding sequence is TGCAGTGCTAGAGATCTGAGGGGTAGCTCCTACGAGCAGTACTTC. It yields the protein CSARDLRGSSYEQYF.

Remarks on this clonotype: A much larger clone sits a single nucleotide away, making a read error possible. J is TRBJ2-3 and V is TRBV5-4, with D perhaps matching TRBD2 (6 bases). Germline V gene sequence: CDR1 SGHNT, CDR2 YYREEE (reference sequence). Trimming removed 4 bases from V and 5 bases from J, with 17 bases in between. The CDR3 has 15 residues. CDR3 sequence (DNA): TGTGCCAGCAGCGTCAGCGGGTACGGTGTAGATACGCAGTATTTT. Amino acid sequence: CASSVSGYGVDTQYF.

V is TRBV7-3 and J is TRBJ1-6; no clear D. Trimming cost V 2 bases and J 7 bases, with 15 bases left between them. Germline V lookup: CDR1 SGHTA, CDR2 FQGTGA. The CDR3 loop spans 16 amino acids. CDR3 sequence: CASSLWGQAANSPLHF. Written as DNA, the CDR3 is TGTGCCAGCAGCTTATGGGGTCAGGCGGCAAATTCACCCCTCCACTTT.

The gene calls are TRBV4-1 and TRBJ2-7; no clear D. CDR1 MGHRA and CDR2 YSYEKL come from the germline V gene. This CDR3 has 14 amino acids. With 4 bases removed from V and 3 bases from J, the gap between germline ends came to 13 bases. This CDR3 reads CASSPGVVNYEQYF. The CDR3 DNA reads TGCGCCAGCAGCCCTGGGGTGGTGAACTACGAGCAGTACTTC.

V and J are TRBV2 and TRBJ1-2; D possibly corresponds to TRBD1 (5 bases). The CDR3 covers 15 residues. CDR1 SNHLY and CDR2 FYNNEI come from the germline V gene. V gave up 4 bases and J gave up 0 bases, with 12 bases separating them. The CDR3 loop reads CASSAPGRTNYGYTF. Here the CDR3 DNA reads TGTGCCAGCAGTGCACCAGGGAGGACTAACTATGGCTACACCTTC.

The V gene is TRBV18, the J gene TRBJ2-1, with 7 nucleotides matching TRBD2. The CDR3 covers 15 residues. Germline CDR1 is KGHSH and CDR2 is LQKENI. V lost 3 bases, J lost 7 bases, and 9 bases stayed unmatched. CDR3: CASSPSGTRVNEQFF. In DNA, the CDR3 is TGTGCCAGCTCACCGAGCGGGACCCGTGTAAATGAGCAGTTCTTC.

The chain uses TRBV28 and TRBJ1-2; no definite D call. Germline CDR1 MDHEN, CDR2 SYDVKM. The CDR3 contains 13 residues. Trimming removed 2 bases at V and 6 bases at J, with 10 bases between. DNA for the CDR3: TGTGCCAGCAGTTTAGTAGATCATAATGGCTACACCTTC. It specifies CASSLVDHNGYTF.

This clonotype occurred many times. The chain recombines TRBV7-7 with TRBJ2-5; 8 positions match TRBD2. V was pared by 4 bases and J by 4 bases, with 8 bases of the junction left unmatched. The CDR3 spans 15 residues. The germline V gene encodes CDR1 SSHAT and CDR2 FNYEAQ (reference sequence). This CDR3 reads CASSSGWAGGETQYF. CDR3 in DNA: TGTGCCAGCAGCTCGGGGTGGGCGGGAGGAGAGACCCAGTACTTC.

This clonotype was seen more than once but under ten times. No conserved phenylalanine or tryptophan ends this CDR3, so it is likely a read error. This sequence joins TRBV11-2 and TRBJ1-1, with D tentatively TRBD1 (5 bases). The CDR3 covers 14 residues. V lost 5 bases, J lost 5 bases, and 15 bases lay in between. Germline CDR1 SGHAT, CDR2 FQNNGV. This CDR3 is CASSPQRGATEAFL. CDR3 sequence (DNA): TGTGCCAGCAGCCCTCAAAGGGGTGCGACTGAAGCTTTCCTT.

This sequence joins TRBV2 and TRBJ1-2; 7 bases are shared with TRBD1. Trimming removed 6 bases from V and 1 base from J; junction bases left unmatched: 5. Germline lookup yields CDR1 SNHLY and CDR2 FYNNEI. This CDR3 is 14 amino acids long. This CDR3 is CASRGDSHNYGYTF. The DNA for the CDR3 is TGTGCCAGCAGAGGGGACAGCCATAACTATGGCTACACCTTC.

The chain uses TRBV19 and TRBJ2-5; D remains ambiguous. V was clipped by 4 bases and J by 5 bases, with 11 bases between them. This CDR3 is built from 13 residues. The germline V gene has CDR1 LNHDA and CDR2 SQIVND (reference sequence). The chain's CDR3 is CASSRSDGETQYF. CDR3 bases: TGTGCCAGTAGTAGGTCCGATGGGGAGACCCAGTACTTC.

As regards this clonotype: A much larger clone lies a single base off, so this may be a read error. The J gene is TRBJ1-1, the V gene TRBV12-3 or TRBV12-4; 7 bases are a match to TRBD1. The CDR3 sequence is 15 residues long. CDR3 residues: CASSGTAHDNIEAFF. CDR3 nucleotide sequence: TGTGCCAGCAGCGGGACAGCCCATGATAACATTGAAGCTTTCTTT.

This clonotype has a count of ten or more. The chain is built from TRBV9 and TRBJ1-4; 8 nucleotides align to TRBD1. Germline CDR1 is SGDLS and CDR2 is YYNGEE. With 4 bases clipped from V and 7 bases from J, the junction kept 9 bases outside the gene matches. CDR3 length equals 15 residues. The CDR3 sequence is CASSPSDREVEKLFF. CDR3 bases: TGTGCCAGCAGCCCGTCGGACAGGGAAGTTGAAAAACTGTTTTTT.

Concerning this clonotype: The conserved closing phenylalanine or tryptophan is absent in this CDR3, likely reflecting a read error. The CDR3 is CASSHGGTGELFS. CDR3 coding DNA: TGCGCCAGCAGCCATGGGGGGACCGGGGAGCTGTTTTCT. V gene TRBV4-1 combines with J gene TRBJ2-2, with D possibly matching TRBD2 (6 bases). The CDR3 is 13 residues long. CDR1 is MGHRA, CDR2 YSYEKL, per germline. V lost 3 bases to trimming and J lost 5 bases, with 7 bases between them.